Listed below are T cell receptor beta chains from one sample, sequenced in a study of blood T cells in healthy people across ages. TCRdb ran MiXCR on the 5' RACE reads and lists one entry per CDR3 protein. The sample has 600,000 to 900,000 distinct CDR3 sequences; 20% to 30% are singletons. The sample also formed part of further work on T cells of mothers and their children.

Sequencing was performed on blood. These receptors were obtained from a boy between 10 and 17 years old in good health. CDR3s include the opening cysteine and the closing phenylalanine or tryptophan. D genes are given only for firm matches. Clone size is not always given. Where it is, it says once, few, many or a class for expanded clones.

V: TRBV10-3; size: few; length: 13; J: TRBJ1-1; D: -; DNA: TGTGCCATCAGTGTTCAGCTGAACACTGAAGCTTTCTTT; CDR3: CAISVQLNTEAFF
V: TRBV5-5; size: few; length: 18; J: TRBJ1-4; D: TRBD1; DNA: TGTGCCAGCAGCGACCCCGTCACTTCGACAGGGCTAAGGGAAAAACTGTTTTTT; CDR3: CASSDPVTSTGLREKLFF
V: TRBV10-1; size: few; length: 15; J: TRBJ2-1; D: TRBD2; DNA: TGCGCCAGCAGTGAGGAAAGCGGGGGGGCCAATGAGCAGTTCTTC; CDR3: CASSEESGGANEQFF
V: TRBV7-3; size: few; length: 13; J: TRBJ2-1; D: -; DNA: TGTGCCAGCAGCCCAGGGGTATCGGGTGAGCAGTTCTTC; CDR3: CASSPGVSGEQFF
V: TRBV7-3; size: few; length: 13; J: TRBJ1-1; D: TRBD1; DNA: TGTGCCAGCAGCTCTAGGGACAGGGGGAGAGCTTTCTTT; CDR3: CASSSRDRGRAFF
V: TRBV3-1; size: once; length: 13; J: TRBJ1-2; D: -; DNA: TGTGCCAGCAGCCGTGGCCTCGGGTATGGCTACACCTTC; CDR3: CASSRGLGYGYTF
V: TRBV27; size: -; length: 17; J: TRBJ2-1; D: -; DNA: TGTGCCAGCAGTTTATTAACAGGGAAAAGGTCCTACAATGAGCAGTTCTTC; CDR3: CASSLLTGKRSYNEQFF
V: TRBV5-1; size: few; length: 14; J: TRBJ1-1; D: TRBD1; DNA: TGCGCCAGCAGCATGACAGGGGGAGAGACTGAAGCTTTCTTT; CDR3: CASSMTGGETEAFF
V: TRBV7-9; size: -; length: 15; J: TRBJ1-2; D: -; DNA: TGTGCCAGCAGCCTAAATCGACGGGGATTCTACGGCTACACCTTC; CDR3: CASSLNRRGFYGYTF
V: TRBV5-1; size: -; length: 18; J: TRBJ2-2; D: -; DNA: TGCGCCAGCAGCTTGGAACTCTCTCTAACGGCGAACACCGGGGAGCTGTTTTTT; CDR3: CASSLELSLTANTGELFF
V: TRBV20-1; size: -; length: 17; J: TRBJ2-1; D: -; DNA: TGCAGTGCTAGCCCTCTCTTACGGGTCCATAAAAACAATGAGCAGTTCTTC; CDR3: CSASPLLRVHKNNEQFF
V: TRBV7-2; size: -; length: 17; J: TRBJ2-6; D: TRBD2; DNA: TGTGCCAGCAGCTTAGTCGGGGGGGCCAGTGGGGCCAACGTCCTGACTTTC; CDR3: CASSLVGGASGANVLTF
V: TRBV7-3; size: -; length: 13; J: TRBJ1-6; D: -; DNA: TGTGCCAGCAGACAGGGCTGGAATTCACCCCTCCACTTT; CDR3: CASRQGWNSPLHF
V: TRBV20-1; size: few; length: 14; J: TRBJ2-1; D: -; DNA: TGCAGTGCTGGTAGCGTGCCCTCTCACAATGAGCAGTTCTTC; CDR3: CSAGSVPSHNEQFF
V: TRBV7-3; size: few; length: 13; J: TRBJ1-2; D: TRBD1; DNA: TGTGCCAGCAGCCGACAGGGAGGAGATGGCTACACCTTC; CDR3: CASSRQGGDGYTF
V: TRBV10-3; size: few; length: 13; J: TRBJ2-5; D: -; DNA: TGTGCCATCAGGAAGGACAAAGGAGAGACCCAGTACTTC; CDR3: CAIRKDKGETQYF
V: TRBV7-9; size: -; length: 12; J: TRBJ1-2; D: TRBD1; DNA: TGTGCCACGGGACAGACAAACTATGGCTACACCTTC; CDR3: CATGQTNYGYTF
V: TRBV6-6; size: -; length: 16; J: TRBJ1-6; D: TRBD1; DNA: TGTGCCAGCAGCCGGACAGGGGCCGCCTATAATTCACCCCTCCACTTT; CDR3: CASSRTGAAYNSPLHF
V: TRBV3-1; size: -; length: 16; J: TRBJ2-3; D: -; DNA: TGTGCCAGCAGCCAAGACCCGGGTCCTAGCACAGATACGCAGTATTTT; CDR3: CASSQDPGPSTDTQYF
V: TRBV12-3/TRBV12-4; size: -; length: 15; J: TRBJ2-4; D: -; DNA: TGTGCCAGCAGTTTCAGTGGGACTCCTAAAAACATTCAGTACTTC; CDR3: CASSFSGTPKNIQYF
V: TRBV9; size: few; length: 17; J: TRBJ2-1; D: -; DNA: TGTGCCAGCAGCGGGAGGGAGCCCGGGACCCTCAAAAATGAGCAGTTCTTC; CDR3: CASSGREPGTLKNEQFF
V: TRBV5-5; size: -; length: 14; J: TRBJ1-1; D: -; DNA: TGTGCCAGCAGCTTCCCAAGGGATAAGGATGAAGCTTTCTTT; CDR3: CASSFPRDKDEAFF
V: TRBV7-8; size: many; length: 14; J: TRBJ1-1; D: -; DNA: TGTGCCAGCAGAGGGGGATCCTGGGGTGGTGAAGCTTTCTTT; CDR3: CASRGGSWGGEAFF
V: TRBV5-1; size: -; length: 13; J: TRBJ1-1; D: TRBD1; DNA: TGCGCCAGCGGACAGGGGGCGGACACTGAAGCTTTCTTT; CDR3: CASGQGADTEAFF
V: TRBV20-1; size: few; length: 15; J: TRBJ2-1; D: -; DNA: TGCAGTGCTAGAAGGGCCCACCCCTCCTACAATGAGCAGTTCTTC; CDR3: CSARRAHPSYNEQFF
V: TRBV18; size: -; length: 15; J: TRBJ2-7; D: TRBD1; DNA: TGTGCCAGCTCACCCCGGACAGGGGGCAGAAACGAGCAGTACTTC; CDR3: CASSPRTGGRNEQYF
V: TRBV24-1; size: few; length: 13; J: TRBJ2-1; D: -; DNA: TGTGCCACCAGTGATTTCTGGGTCCCTGAGCAGTTCTTC; CDR3: CATSDFWVPEQFF
V: TRBV4-2; size: -; length: 16; J: TRBJ2-5; D: -; DNA: TGTGCCAGCAGCCAAGTTCGGGGTCCGGGGGCGGAGACCCAGTACTTC; CDR3: CASSQVRGPGAETQYF